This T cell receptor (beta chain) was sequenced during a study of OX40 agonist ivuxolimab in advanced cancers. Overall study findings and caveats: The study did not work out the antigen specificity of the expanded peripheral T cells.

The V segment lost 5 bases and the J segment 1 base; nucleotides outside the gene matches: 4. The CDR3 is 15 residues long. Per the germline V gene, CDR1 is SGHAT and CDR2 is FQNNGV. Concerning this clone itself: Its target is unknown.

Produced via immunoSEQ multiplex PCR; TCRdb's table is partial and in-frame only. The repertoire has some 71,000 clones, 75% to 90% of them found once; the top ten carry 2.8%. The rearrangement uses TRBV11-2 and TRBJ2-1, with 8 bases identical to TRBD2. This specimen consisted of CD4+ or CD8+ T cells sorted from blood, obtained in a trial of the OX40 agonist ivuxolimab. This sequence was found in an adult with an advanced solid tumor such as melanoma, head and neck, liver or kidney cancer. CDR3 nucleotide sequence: TGTGCCAGCAGCCTCCTAGCGGGTTCCTACAATGAGCAGTTCTTC. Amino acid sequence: CASSLLAGSYNEQFF.